This section outlines one TCR beta chain sequence together with its context. The antigen remains undetermined. A sample-barcoded 5' primer and a J-beta primer mix were used in a second PCR of about 6 to 12 cycles. MiXCR, applied by TCRdb to the 5' RACE reads, yields one record per CDR3 protein. This table has hundreds of thousands of distinct CDR3 sequences, about 30% appearing once. This entry belongs to a study of blood T cells in healthy people across ages. Findings of the study overall: Donor CMV status was unknown, possibly confounding expanded clonotype changes.

The V gene lost 9 bases and the J gene lost 3 bases, with 7 bases spanning the gap. CDR3 length equals 11 residues. This sequence originates from a woman of 80 years or more in good health. The sample taken for sequencing was blood. The chain is built from TRBV12-3 or TRBV12-4 and TRBJ2-3; unclear D gene. The CDR3 protein is CARVTTDTQYF. In nucleotides, the CDR3 is TGTGCCAGAGTCACAACAGATACGCAGTATTTT.